This passage covers 2 T cell receptor beta chains from one sample sequenced in a study of T cell changes during pregnancy in multiple sclerosis. Here immunoSEQ multiplex PCR was the method, and the copy in TCRdb shows in-frame clones only, minus some. This sample has about 87,000 clones; 90% to 95% occur once, and the top ten carry 1.1% to 1.5%. Sample: peripheral blood, taken in the third trimester of pregnancy. Receptor source: a female donor in good health, enrolled as a control in a pregnancy study.

The rearrangement uses TRBV18 and TRBJ2-3; D is perhaps TRBD1 (5 bases). Germline V gene sequence: CDR1 KGHSH, CDR2 LQKENI. V dropped 6 bases and J dropped 1 base, with 11 bases sitting between them. The CDR3 is 14 amino acids. The CDR3 nucleotides read TGTGCCAGCTCCCAGGGCGCGGGCACAGATACGCAGTATTTT. Its translation is CASSQGAGTDTQYF.

The chain has TRBV7-2 and TRBJ1-4; D call uncertain. The germline V gene has CDR1 SGHTA and CDR2 FQGNSA. V lost 1 base and J 0 bases, leaving 15 bases between the germline ends. CDR3 length: 18 amino acids. Here the CDR3 DNA reads TGTGCCAGCAGCTTAGTAGGTGGTGGCAGCGCAACTAATGAAAAACTGTTTTTT. As protein: CASSLVGGGSATNEKLFF.